These 25 T cell receptor beta chains were all obtained from the same sample, sequenced in a study of T cells in Graves' hyperthyroidism and ophthalmopathy (dated by TCRdb to about 2019). Library preparation was by multiplex PCR. Instrument used: Illumina HiSeq 2000. The TCR beta CDR3 regions were amplified from the RNA transcripts. A first-round RT-PCR of the TCR CDR3 used the HTBI primer set with the Qiagen OneStep RT-PCR kit. TCRdb ran its own pipeline on the public reads, namely fastp trimming at Q25 and MiXCR clone calling, and kept in-frame beta chains. Records with the same CDR3 protein are collapsed into one entry carrying the most frequent genes and DNA. The sample records some 800,000 distinct CDR3 sequences, roughly 40% of which are singletons. The ten largest clones add up to 7.5% to 9.5% of the sample. Input material: blood. Source of these receptors: a man between 18 and 35 years old with Graves' hyperthyroidism.

The rearrangement uses TRBV7-2 and TRBJ1-3; no firm D call. V gave up 6 bases and J gave up 4 bases, with 13 bases separating them. CDR1 SGHTA and CDR2 FQGNSA come from the germline V gene. There are 14 residues in the CDR3. CDR3 sequence reads: CASRSGLAGNTIYF. CDR3 DNA: TGTGCCAGCAGAAGCGGACTGGCGGGAAACACCATATATTTT.

This clonotype occurred many times. V and J are TRBV7-9 and TRBJ2-2; D gene ambiguous. Trimming shortened V by 3 bases and J by 3 bases, and 8 bases separated the two germline ends. The CDR3 runs to 14 residues. Germline CDR1 reads SEHNR; CDR2 reads FQNEAQ (reference sequence). The CDR3 is CASSFSGDTGELFF. DNA of the CDR3: TGTGCCAGCAGCTTTTCCGGAGACACCGGGGAGCTGTTTTTT.

J is TRBJ1-6 and V is TRBV5-1; 8 nucleotides align to TRBD1. After removal of 5 bases from V and 7 bases from J, the junction contained 14 bases not matched to a gene. The CDR3 loop spans 17 amino acids. CDR1 and CDR2 (germline): SGHRS, YFSETQ. In DNA form, the CDR3 reads TGCGCCAGCAGATACGACCTACTCGGACAGGGAAATTCACCCCTCCACTTT. Translation gives CASRYDLLGQGNSPLHF.

With respect to this clonotype: The CDR3 does not close with the conserved phenylalanine or tryptophan, likely indicating a read error. V and J are TRBV7-2 and TRBJ2-7; possible D gene TRBD1, 5 bases. Germline loops: CDR1 SGHTA, CDR2 FQGNSA. V shed 5 bases and J shed 4 bases, with 9 bases lying between them. This CDR3 region has 12 residues. CDR3 region: CASSRRGYEQYL. CDR3 sequence (DNA): TGTGCCAGCAGCCGAAGGGGTTACGAGCAGTACCTC.

This clonotype was counted at least ten times. The chain employs TRBV29-1 and TRBJ1-1, with D possibly being TRBD1 (5 bases). This CDR3 has 11 residues. V shed 6 bases and J shed 5 bases, with 10 bases lying between them. From germline, CDR1 is SQVTM and CDR2 ANQGSEA. The CDR3 DNA is TGCAGCGTAGAGGGGAAGACTGAAGCTTTCTTT. Translating it yields CSVEGKTEAFF.

The chain is built from TRBV12-3 or TRBV12-4 and TRBJ2-5; tentative D call: TRBD2 (6 bases). V lost 1 base, J lost 9 bases, and 15 bases lay in between. The CDR3 contains 14 residues. The CDR3 region has the DNA TGTGCCAGCAGTTTAGGGGGAGGCAATCAGCCCCAGTACTTC. This codes for CASSLGGGNQPQYF.

The V and J genes are TRBV5-1 and TRBJ1-1; 7 positions match TRBD1. J gave up 4 bases and V 7 bases, and 13 bases lay outside the gene matches. This CDR3 is 15 amino acids long. Germline V gives CDR1 SGHRS, CDR2 YFSETQ. The CDR3 nucleotides are TGCGCCAGCCGGTTGAGACACAGGGGATCCACTGAAGCTTTCTTT. Translating it yields CASRLRHRGSTEAFF.

This clonotype showed up many times. The V and J genes are TRBV29-1 and TRBJ1-2, with D perhaps matching TRBD1 (6 bases). This CDR3 is built from 10 residues. Germline V gene sequence: CDR1 SQVTM, CDR2 ANQGSEA. V lost 7 bases, J lost 8 bases, and 11 bases lay in between. CDR3 loop: CSAWTDGYTF. Here the CDR3 DNA reads TGCAGCGCATGGACAGACGGCTACACCTTC.

There are many counts of this clonotype. The chain has TRBV29-1 and TRBJ2-5; either TRBD1 or TRBD2 may supply D (5 bases each). The CDR3 is 12 amino acids. V was clipped by 6 bases and J by 9 bases, with 17 bases between them. CDR1 and CDR2 from the germline V gene are SQVTM and ANQGSEA. The DNA of the CDR3 is TGCAGCGTGGACTGGGACGTGAGGCCCCAGTACTTC. This codes for CSVDWDVRPQYF. Full variable domain (outside the CDR3, taken from reference TRBV29-1 and TRBJ2-5): SAVISQKPSRDICQRGTSLTIQCQVDSQVTMMFWYRQQPGQSLTLIATANQGSEATYESGFVIDKFPISRPNLTFSTLTVSNMSPEDSSIYLCSVDWDVRPQYFGPGTRLLVL.

V is TRBV20-1 and J is TRBJ2-7; the D is unclear. Germline CDR1 is DFQATT and CDR2 is SNEGSKA (reference sequence). Between the trimmed V and J ends, which lost 3 bases and 0 bases, there was a span of 6 bases. This CDR3 spans 12 amino acids. CDR3 sequence reads: CSASYRSYEQYF. The CDR3 region has the DNA TGCAGTGCTAGTTATCGCTCCTACGAGCAGTACTTC.

This clonotype was counted ten times or more. The rearrangement joins TRBV19 to TRBJ2-6; D possibly corresponds to TRBD1 (7 bases). Trimming removed 8 bases from V and 8 bases from J, with 16 bases in between. This CDR3 is 14 amino acids long. Germline V gene sequence: CDR1 LNHDA, CDR2 SQIVND (reference sequence). The CDR3 spells CASYSGGLPNVLTF. CDR3 coding DNA: TGTGCCAGTTACTCAGGGGGGCTCCCCAACGTCCTGACTTTC.

This chain joins TRBV20-1 and TRBJ1-1; the D is unclear. The CDR3 loop spans 13 amino acids. Trimming stripped 4 bases from V and 2 bases from J, with 11 bases between. Per the germline V gene, CDR1 is DFQATT and CDR2 is SNEGSKA (reference sequence). CDR3 nucleotide sequence: TGCAGTGCTACTGACACCGGAAACACTGAAGCTTTCTTT. It encodes CSATDTGNTEAFF.

V usage is TRBV19 and J usage is TRBJ1-5; possible D gene TRBD1, 6 bases. Germline CDR1 is LNHDA and CDR2 is SQIVND (reference sequence). V was shortened by 2 bases and J by 3 bases, with 11 bases between the two germline ends. This CDR3 has 15 amino acids. The CDR3 is CASSIPGQINQPQHF. In nucleotides, the CDR3 is TGTGCCAGTAGTATACCCGGACAGATCAATCAGCCCCAGCATTTT.

This CDR3 reads CASSPYAGEGEKLFF. CDR3 bases: TGTGCCAGCAGCCCCTATGCAGGGGAGGGAGAAAAACTGTTTTTT. The chain joins TRBV11-2 to TRBJ1-4; tentative D call: TRBD1 (6 bases). Germline CDR1 is SGHAT and CDR2 is FQNNGV. Trimming stripped 5 bases from V and 8 bases from J, with 18 bases between. There are 15 residues in the CDR3.

Details on this clonotype: Here the CDR3 omits its conserved ending phenylalanine or tryptophan, so a read error is the likely source. This chain joins TRBV7-9 and TRBJ2-7; D ambiguous. Per the germline V gene, CDR1 is SEHNR and CDR2 is FQNEAQ (reference sequence). The germline V and J ends were trimmed by 1 base and 0 bases, with 7 bases remaining between them. The CDR3 is made up of 14 amino acids. The CDR3, as DNA: TGTGCCAGCAGCTTAGAGGGCAGCTCCTACGAGCAGTACCTC. Protein product: CASSLEGSSYEQYL.

The chain combines TRBV12-3 or TRBV12-4 with TRBJ1-2; D is perhaps TRBD1 (6 bases). V dropped 6 bases and J dropped 3 bases, with 14 bases sitting between them. CDR3 length: 14 amino acids. CDR3 in DNA: TGTGCCAGCAGCCCACAGGGACATTACTATGGCTACACCTTC. It is translated as CASSPQGHYYGYTF.

Worth noting for this clonotype: A much larger clone differs from this one at a single base, so this may be a read error. V is TRBV24-1 and J is TRBJ1-4, with TRBD1 matching over 7 bases. Germline CDR1 reads KGHDR; CDR2 reads SFDVKD. V was pared by 3 bases and J by 8 bases, with 11 bases of the junction left unmatched. CDR3 length: 16 residues. The CDR3 DNA is TGTGCCACCAGTGATCCCCGGGCAGGGGGAGGCGAAAAACTGTTTTTT. This sequence encodes CATSDPRAGGGEKLFF.

This clonotype occurred many times. The chain recombines TRBV10-2 with TRBJ1-3; D perhaps matches TRBD1 (5 bases). V was cut by 7 bases and J by 4 bases, with 11 bases left in between. This CDR3 contains 13 residues. Germline assignment: CDR1 WSHSY and CDR2 SAAADI. CDR3 bases: TGCGCCAGCACCTGGGACGCCGGAAACACCATATATTTT. Translation gives CASTWDAGNTIYF.

This clonotype was seen only once. J is TRBJ1-1 and V is TRBV12-3 or TRBV12-4; TRBD1 aligns across 7 bases. After removal of 6 bases from V and 7 bases from J, the junction contained 2 bases not matched to a gene. The CDR3 is 11 residues long. The CDR3 sequence: CASRQGFEAFF. DNA for the CDR3: TGTGCCAGCAGACAGGGGTTTGAAGCTTTCTTT.

Only a few counts were recorded for this clonotype. V gene TRBV20-1 combines with J gene TRBJ2-7; 9 nucleotides agree with TRBD2. Germline assignment: CDR1 DFQATT and CDR2 SNEGSKA (reference sequence). Losses at the gene ends were 3 bases for V and 6 bases for J; bases not matched to a gene: 9. The CDR3 has 14 residues. CDR3 sequence: CSASLVREGGEQYF. As DNA, the CDR3 is TGCAGTGCTAGTCTCGTGCGGGAGGGGGGCGAGCAGTACTTC.

A note on this clonotype: Given a much more abundant clone one base away, this may be a read error. V gene TRBV11-1 combines with J gene TRBJ1-1; D is uncertain. Germline CDR1 SGHAT, CDR2 FQDESV (reference sequence). The CDR3 totals 14 residues. V lost 8 bases and J 5 bases, leaving 18 bases between the germline ends. The CDR3 region has the DNA TGTGCCAGCGGTTCCGCGGGTGGGAAGACTGAAGCTTTCTTT. Amino acid sequence: CASGSAGGKTEAFF.

The chain links TRBV6-6 to TRBJ1-1, with D tentatively TRBD1 (6 bases). The germline V gene encodes CDR1 MNHNY and CDR2 SVGAGI (reference sequence). V was cut by 10 bases and J by 3 bases, with 18 bases left in between. The CDR3 extends over 14 amino acids. Written as DNA, the CDR3 is TGTGCCACCCACGGGGGGCGCCGATACACTGAAGCTTTCTTT. Encoded protein: CATHGGRRYTEAFF.

This clonotype was picked up a small number of times. This rearrangement joins TRBV19 to TRBJ1-5; D unclear. The germline V and J ends were trimmed by 1 base and 8 bases, with 21 bases remaining between them. This CDR3 comprises 17 residues. Germline loops: CDR1 LNHDA, CDR2 SQIVND (reference sequence). The CDR3 reads CASSIGWTGSLVEPQHF. The CDR3 coding sequence is TGTGCCAGTAGTATAGGATGGACGGGGTCGTTGGTGGAGCCCCAGCATTTT.

V gene TRBV10-3 combines with J gene TRBJ2-7, with D perhaps matching TRBD1 (6 bases). Germline CDR1 reads ENHRY; CDR2 reads SYGVKD. The CDR3 spans 14 residues. V lost 10 bases and J 6 bases, leaving 22 bases between the germline ends. The CDR3 is CASTKLTGSGEQYF. The CDR3, as DNA: TGTGCCAGCACCAAACTAACAGGGTCTGGCGAGCAGTACTTC.

This clonotype was observed a handful of times. J is TRBJ1-1 and V is TRBV19, with 7 bases lining up with TRBD1. The CDR3 has 14 residues. Germline CDR1 reads LNHDA; CDR2 reads SQIVND (reference sequence). Germline trimming cut 7 bases from V and 5 bases from J; bases unmatched to any gene: 10. The CDR3, as DNA: TGTGCCAGTACCTGGGACAGCCTCGGAACTGAAGCTTTCTTT. Translating it yields CASTWDSLGTEAFF. The full variable domain, with the rest looked up from reference TRBV19 and TRBJ1-1, is DGGITQSPKYLFRKEGQNVTLSCEQNLNHDAMYWYRQDPGQGLRLIYYSQIVNDFQKGDIAEGYSVSREKKESFPLTVTSAQKNPTAFYLCASTWDSLGTEAFFGQGTRLTVV.